This T cell receptor (beta chain) was obtained from a study of cytomegalovirus exposure and HLA in healthy donors. Study outcomes and limitations: The study designated 150 or so TCR beta chains cytomegalovirus-associated.

With regard to this clone: Its antigen is unidentified.

Sequenced by immunoSEQ multiplex PCR; TCRdb stores in-frame clones only, minus some. The table includes 80,000 to 95,000 clones, 95% to 97% detected once. The receptor comes from a woman aged 18-29 years in good health and CMV-seronegative. Sequenced: PBMCs.

In nucleotides, the CDR3 is TGTGCCAGCAGTTTAGTGGGCCCAACCAATCAGCCCCAGCATTTT. It specifies CASSLVGPTNQPQHF. V usage is TRBV27 and J usage is TRBJ1-5, with no clear D. Germline values: CDR1 MNHEY, CDR2 SMNVEV (reference sequence). This CDR3 spans 15 amino acids. Trimming pared 2 bases from V and 3 bases from J, leaving 11 bases between.